The 32 T cell receptor beta chains in this list originate from one sample, sequenced in a study of blood T cells in healthy people across ages. Alongside a J-beta primer mix, a sample-barcoded 5' primer served in a second PCR lasting about 7 to 12 cycles. TCRdb reprocessed the 5' RACE reads with MiXCR, giving one entry per CDR3 protein. The sample holds 1,800,000 or so distinct CDR3 sequences, 35% to 50% seen once. The sample taken for sequencing was blood. Receptors originate from a human donor in good health.

V usage is TRBV6-1 and J usage is TRBJ1-5; D remains ambiguous. V lost 7 bases and J lost 5, with 15 bases in between. Germline V CDR1 and CDR2: MNHNS, SASEGT. The CDR3 runs 14 residues. The CDR3, as DNA: TGTGCCAGCACTTCCGGGCAGGATTATCAGCCCCAGCATTTT. It encodes CASTSGQDYQPQHF.

This clonotype was counted between two and nine times. The chain combines TRBV20-1 with TRBJ2-3, with 16 bases lining up with TRBD2. The CDR3 runs 17 residues. The germline V gene has CDR1 DFQATT and CDR2 SNEGSKA (reference sequence). V lost 7 bases, J lost 3 bases, and 10 bases stayed unmatched. In DNA, the CDR3 is TGCAGTGTAGGGACTAGCGGGGGGGATGTAGGGACAGATACGCAGTATTTT. It specifies CSVGTSGGDVGTDTQYF.

V usage is TRBV24-1 and J usage is TRBJ1-1; the D gene is possibly TRBD1 (5 bases). This CDR3 spans 13 amino acids. CDR1 and CDR2 (germline): KGHDR, SFDVKD. Trimming removed 8 bases from V and 0 bases from J, with 9 bases in between. In DNA form, the CDR3 reads TGTGCCACCATGGGGGAATTGAACACTGAAGCTTTCTTT. Translation gives CATMGELNTEAFF.

V gene TRBV20-1 combines with J gene TRBJ2-5, with a tentative D call TRBD2 (5 bases). V shed 0 bases and J shed 1 base, with 18 bases lying between them. CDR3 length: 17 residues. Per germline, CDR1 DFQATT and CDR2 SNEGSKA (reference sequence). The DNA for the CDR3 is TGCAGTGCTAGAGATGTCTGGGAAGCGGAGCTCCAAGAGACCCAGTACTTC. Amino acids: CSARDVWEAELQETQYF.

The chain recombines TRBV5-5 with TRBJ2-7, with D maybe TRBD1 (6 bases). The CDR3 length is 15 residues. Trimming shortened V by 5 bases and J by 3 bases, and 18 bases separated the two germline ends. Germline values: CDR1 SGHKS, CDR2 YYEKEE (reference sequence). In DNA, the CDR3 is TGTGCCAGCAGTTCCACAGGGATGAGAATCTACGAGCAGTACTTC. Protein: CASSSTGMRIYEQYF. Complete variable domain (other parts from reference TRBV5-5 and TRBJ2-7): DAGVTQSPTHLIKTRGQQVTLRCSPISGHKSVSWYQQVLGQGPQFIFQYYEKEERGRGNFPDRFSARQFPNYSSELNVNALLLGDSALYLCASSSTGMRIYEQYFGPGTRLTVT.

V usage is TRBV9 and J usage is TRBJ1-1, with D unclear. The CDR3 runs 15 residues. Looked up from germline, CDR1 is SGDLS and CDR2 is YYNGEE. Deletions cut 2 bases from V and 2 bases from J, with 13 bases between. CDR3 in DNA: TGTGCCAGCAGCGTGCGAGGAGGGATAAACACTGAAGCTTTCTTT. Its protein is CASSVRGGINTEAFF.

The CDR3 DNA reads TGTGCCAGCAGTCCCTGGACAGGGGGCAACTATGGCTACACCTTC. It encodes CASSPWTGGNYGYTF. The gene calls are TRBV7-9 and TRBJ1-2, with 11 bases that match TRBD1. Germline V CDR1 and CDR2: SEHNR, FQNEAQ (reference sequence). The CDR3 has 15 residues. With 6 bases clipped from V and 2 bases from J, the junction kept 5 bases outside the gene matches.

As concerns this clonotype: One junction end does not reproduce the germline sequence, and a read error may be involved. The V and J genes are TRBV5-6 and TRBJ2-3; no reliable D call. This CDR3 is 14 amino acids long. Looked up from germline, CDR1 is SGHDT and CDR2 is YYEEEE. The CDR3 is CASNLVVNTDTQYF. DNA for the CDR3: TGTGCCAGCAACTTGGTGGTCAACACAGATACGCAGTATTTT.

This clonotype has more than one count but fewer than ten. V usage is TRBV20-1 and J usage is TRBJ1-2; no clear D. This CDR3 has 13 residues. Looked up from germline, CDR1 is DFQATT and CDR2 is SNEGSKA (reference sequence). Trimming took 3 bases from V and 7 from J, leaving 15 bases between them. The CDR3 region has the DNA TGCAGTGCTAGGGAGACATGGTTGGGTGGCTACACCTTC. Translated, it gives CSARETWLGGYTF.

The V call is TRBV7-6, the J call TRBJ1-5; D is undetermined. This CDR3 spans 18 amino acids. The germline CDR1 and CDR2 sequences are SGHVS and FNYEAQ. V lost 5 bases to trimming and J lost 6 bases, with 26 bases between them. CDR3 sequence reads: CASSPQPRQSTISQPQHF. CDR3 DNA sequence: TGTGCCAGCAGCCCCCAACCGCGCCAGTCTACAATAAGTCAGCCCCAGCATTTT.

With respect to this clonotype: Relative to the germline gene, one junction end is altered; a read error may explain this. CDR3 in amino acids: CAGSQGWGTGVLEQYF. The CDR3 region has the DNA TGTGCCGGCAGCCAAGGGTGGGGGACAGGGGTGCTCGAGCAGTACTTC. This chain links TRBV3-1 with TRBJ2-4; 10 bases map to TRBD1. TRBJ2-7 matches the DNA end more closely, so the J call is doubtful. CDR3 length equals 16 residues. Germline CDR1 is LGHDT and CDR2 is YNNKEL (reference sequence).

This clonotype was counted between two and nine times. Its ends do not fully match the called genes, so a read error is possible. J is TRBJ2-7 and V is TRBV29-1, with 7 bases aligning to TRBD1. The CDR3 has 15 amino acids. Germline V lookup: CDR1 SQVTM, CDR2 ANQGSEA. For the CDR3, the DNA is TGCAGCGTTGCCGATTGGACAGGTAACTCCTGCGAGCAGTACTTC. Translation gives CSVADWTGNSCEQYF.

DNA for the CDR3: TGTGCCGGCATGGCGGGGGGGCTAGGTACGCAGTATTTT. Its translation is CAGMAGGLGTQYF. The chain uses TRBV12-3 or TRBV12-4 and TRBJ2-3; 9 positions agree with TRBD2. The CDR3 has 13 residues. Losses at the gene ends were 11 bases for V and 8 bases for J; bases not matched to a gene: 11.

As concerns this clonotype: A read error may account for a junction end that differs from germline. The chain joins TRBV6-1 to TRBJ1-5; 7 nucleotides match TRBD1. This CDR3 region has 14 residues. Germline CDR1 MNHNS, CDR2 SASEGT. The CDR3 DNA reads TGTGCCGGCAGCTCCGGGACAGTTAATCAGCCCCAGCATTTT. Amino acid sequence: CAGSSGTVNQPQHF.

The rearrangement joins TRBV20-1 to TRBJ2-7; 8 nucleotides agree with TRBD1. This CDR3 has 14 residues. The trim removed 5 bases at V and 5 bases at J, leaving 11 bases unmatched. The germline V gene encodes CDR1 DFQATT and CDR2 SNEGSKA (reference sequence). In DNA form, the CDR3 reads TGCAGTGCTTTCCGAGAAGCAGGGGGCAACGAGCAGTACTTC. Its protein is CSAFREAGGNEQYF.

As for this clonotype: At one of its ends the junction is not consistent with the germline gene, which may arise from a read error. The CDR3 is CASSQDIGTAEAFF. In nucleotides, the CDR3 is TGTGCCAGCAGTCAAGATATAGGTACAGCTGAAGCTTTCTTT. This chain links TRBV4-2 with TRBJ1-1; the D is unclear. The CDR3 spans 14 residues. Germline-derived CDR1 and CDR2 are LGHNA and YNFKEQ.

A few counts support this clonotype. The genes are TRBV2 and TRBJ1-2; maybe TRBD1 (5 bases). The CDR3 totals 15 residues. V was pared by 8 bases and J by 4 bases, with 20 bases between. Per germline, CDR1 SNHLY and CDR2 FYNNEI. The CDR3 is CASGSGVYTIYGYTF. For the CDR3, the DNA is TGTGCCAGCGGATCGGGGGTCTACACAATCTATGGCTACACCTTC. The full variable domain, rest sourced from reference TRBV2 and TRBJ1-2, is EPEVTQTPSHQVTQMGQEVILRCVPISNHLYFYWYRQILGQKVEFLVSFYNNEISEKSEIFDDQFSVERPDGSNFTLKIRSTKLEDSAMYFCASGSGVYTIYGYTFGSGTRLTVV.

The chain couples TRBV9 to TRBJ1-1; no definite D call. The CDR3 consists of 14 residues. From germline, CDR1 is SGDLS and CDR2 YYNGEE. V gave up 0 bases and J gave up 4 bases, with 10 bases separating them. CDR3 region: CASSVEPGPTEAFF. The CDR3 region has the DNA TGTGCCAGCAGCGTAGAACCTGGGCCCACTGAAGCTTTCTTT.

The chain joins TRBV10-3 to TRBJ2-7; 12 bases fit TRBD2. V was pared by 5 bases and J by 3 bases, with 5 bases of the junction left unmatched. The germline V gene encodes CDR1 ENHRY and CDR2 SYGVKD. This CDR3 is built from 15 residues. The DNA of the CDR3 is TGTGCCATCAGTTCGAGGACTAGCGGGGTCTACGAGCAGTACTTC. As protein: CAISSRTSGVYEQYF.

The chain carries TRBV29-1 and TRBJ2-3, with 9 bases fitting TRBD2. The length of the CDR3 is 16 residues. The germline CDR1 and CDR2 sequences are SQVTM and ANQGSEA. V lost 8 bases to trimming and J lost 0 bases; unmatched junction nucleotides: 12. CDR3 sequence reads: CSPRGLAFSSTDTQYF. The CDR3 bases are TGCAGCCCAAGGGGACTAGCCTTCTCTAGCACAGATACGCAGTATTTT.

This clonotype has only a few counts. The rearrangement uses TRBV4-3 and TRBJ2-3; TRBD1 might be the D (5 bases). The CDR3 loop spans 12 amino acids. In germline, CDR1 is LGHNA, CDR2 YSLEER. V was trimmed by 1 base and J by 7 bases, leaving 6 bases between them. The CDR3 here is CASSQGQYTQYF. In DNA form, the CDR3 reads TGCGCCAGCAGCCAAGGACAGTATACGCAGTATTTT.

The chain uses TRBV12-3 or TRBV12-4 and TRBJ1-1, with D perhaps matching TRBD1 (6 bases). The CDR3 has 15 amino acids. With 7 bases removed from V and 4 bases from J, the gap between germline ends came to 19 bases. CDR3 DNA: TGTGCCAGCATCCTGAGGGGGGGCGCGGCCACTGAAGCTTTCTTT. Protein sequence: CASILRGGAATEAFF.

This clonotype was detected only a few times. The V gene is TRBV7-3, the J gene TRBJ2-7; D call uncertain. Per the germline V gene, CDR1 is SGHTA and CDR2 is FQGTGA. With 5 bases removed from V and 3 bases from J, the gap between germline ends came to 11 bases. The CDR3 runs to 13 residues. The CDR3, as DNA: TGTGCCAGCAGCCTAGGGATGAACTACGAGCAGTACTTC. Amino acid sequence: CASSLGMNYEQYF.

The J gene is TRBJ2-1, the V gene TRBV9, with 8 nucleotides matching TRBD1. Germline CDR1 SGDLS, CDR2 YYNGEE. CDR3 size: 16 residues. J gave up 5 bases and V 4 bases, and 11 bases lay outside the gene matches. CDR3 amino acids: CASSPLTGQADNEQFF. CDR3 nucleotides: TGTGCCAGCAGCCCATTAACGGGACAGGCGGACAATGAGCAGTTCTTC.

The gene calls are TRBV29-1 and TRBJ2-7; D is possibly TRBD1 (6 bases). V gave up 4 bases and J gave up 2 bases, with 9 bases separating them. The CDR3 covers 12 residues. CDR1 is SQVTM, CDR2 ANQGSEA, per germline. The CDR3 DNA reads as TGCAGCGTTGGTCGACAGGCCTACGAGCAGTACTTC. This codes for CSVGRQAYEQYF.

CDR3 in amino acids: CSAREGGRLAITMNTEAFF. In DNA form, the CDR3 reads TGCAGTGCTAGAGAAGGGGGGAGGTTAGCTATAACCATGAACACTGAAGCTTTCTTT. The chain combines TRBV20-1 with TRBJ1-1; D is perhaps TRBD1 (6 bases). This CDR3 region has 19 residues. The germline V and J ends were trimmed by 0 bases and 0 bases, with 23 bases remaining between them. Germline values: CDR1 DFQATT, CDR2 SNEGSKA (reference sequence).

The V and J genes are TRBV6-2 or TRBV6-3 and TRBJ1-5; D remains unclear. Trimming shortened V by 6 bases and J by 0 bases, and 9 bases separated the two germline ends. This CDR3 has 14 residues. Germline V gene lookup returns CDR1 MNHEY and CDR2 SVGEGT. CDR3 loop: CASSPSDSNQPQHF. CDR3 in DNA: TGTGCCAGCAGCCCGTCAGATAGCAATCAGCCCCAGCATTTT.

The chain uses TRBV7-8 and TRBJ1-2; 12 bases map to TRBD1. J gave up 8 bases and V 5 bases, and 12 bases lay outside the gene matches. CDR3 length equals 16 residues. Per germline, CDR1 SGHVS and CDR2 FQNEAQ. CDR3 sequence (DNA): TGTGCCAGCAGCCAACTCAGGGACAGGGGGCAGGAGGGCTACACCTTC. This gives the protein CASSQLRDRGQEGYTF.

The chain links TRBV11-2 to TRBJ2-1; D is undetermined. The V end was cut by 0 bases, the J end by 0 bases, with 15 bases between. The germline V gene encodes CDR1 SGHAT and CDR2 FQNNGV. This CDR3 spans 18 amino acids. The chain's CDR3 is CASSLDFQSFSSYNEQFF. The CDR3 bases are TGTGCCAGCAGCTTAGATTTTCAGTCTTTTAGCTCCTACAATGAGCAGTTCTTC.

The chain couples TRBV4-2 to TRBJ2-1, with a tentative D call TRBD2 (5 bases). This CDR3 has 12 amino acids. Trimming removed 3 bases from V and 8 bases from J, with 8 bases in between. Germline CDR1 reads LGHNA; CDR2 reads YNFKEQ. The CDR3 is CASSHWRHEQFF. DNA for the CDR3: TGTGCCAGCAGCCATTGGAGGCATGAGCAGTTCTTC.

The V call is TRBV7-2, the J call TRBJ1-1; the D gene is possibly TRBD1 (5 bases). The CDR3 loop spans 15 amino acids. V was shortened by 0 bases and J by 1 base, with 9 bases between the two germline ends. The germline V gene encodes CDR1 SGHTA and CDR2 FQGNSA. CDR3 protein: CASSLAHQGNTEAFF. CDR3 nucleotide sequence: TGTGCCAGCAGCTTAGCTCACCAGGGGAACACTGAAGCTTTCTTT.

The chain carries TRBV11-3 and TRBJ2-3, with 9 bases fitting TRBD1. CDR3 length: 18 amino acids. Germline lookup yields CDR1 SGHNT and CDR2 YENEEA. Losses at the gene ends were 2 bases for V and 2 bases for J; bases not matched to a gene: 11. In DNA, the CDR3 is TGTGCCAGCAGCTTAATTATGGACAGGGGACAAATCACAGATACGCAGTATTTT. Protein: CASSLIMDRGQITDTQYF.